The 4 T cell receptor beta chains below were found in one sample sequenced in a study of CD8+ T cells in alopecia areata. Treatment specified: oral pan-JAK inhibitor, 5-10 mg twice daily. cDNA reverse transcribed from extracted RNA served as the sequencing template. Clones were read by immunoSEQ multiplex PCR, and TCRdb kept only the in-frame ones, dropping some. The table has about 76,000 clones, about 71% seen once; the top ten hold about a quarter. This specimen consisted of CD8+ T cells sorted from blood, obtained at week 24, from a patient treated with tofacitinib. These receptors originate from a human donor with alopecia areata.

This rearrangement joins TRBV7-3 to TRBJ2-1, with 8 bases that match TRBD2. The length of the CDR3 is 16 residues. Germline CDR1 SGHTA, CDR2 FQGTGA. Trimming cost V 3 bases and J 6 bases; bases outside gene matches: 10. The CDR3 DNA sequence: TGTGCCAGCAGCTTGCATCCTGGCGGGAGGCTCAATGAGCAGTTCTTC. Its translation: CASSLHPGGRLNEQFF.

This clone appeared a few times. V gene TRBV4-1 combines with J gene TRBJ1-5; D is uncertain. Germline loops: CDR1 MGHRA, CDR2 YSYEKL. The CDR3 extends over 13 amino acids. V lost 3 bases and J lost 5, with 8 bases in between. The CDR3 bases are TGCGCCAGCAGCCACGAAGGTGATCAGCCCCAGCATTTT. Its translation: CASSHEGDQPQHF.

This rearrangement joins TRBV30 to TRBJ2-3; 10 nucleotides match TRBD2. Trimming at V came to 2 bases and at J to 4 bases, leaving 6 bases not matched to a gene. Germline assignment: CDR1 GTSNPN and CDR2 SVGIG (reference sequence). CDR3 length: 15 amino acids. DNA of the CDR3: TGTGCCTGGAGTCTTCTAGCGGGAGTCGCAGATACGCAGTATTTT. Translation: CAWSLLAGVADTQYF.

This clone was seen only a few times. This chain connects TRBV6-5 to TRBJ2-1, with TRBD1 as a possible D gene (5 bases). V was cut by 0 bases and J by 8 bases, with 11 bases left in between. The germline V gene has CDR1 MNHEY and CDR2 SVGAGI. CDR3 length: 14 residues. The CDR3, as DNA: TGTGCCAGCAGTTACTCGGGGCCCAGCGATGAGCAGTTCTTC. Residues: CASSYSGPSDEQFF.